The source of this T cell receptor beta chain is a study of blood T cell repertoires in COVID-19. Study details: Acute and convalescent COVID-19 specimens originated in the United States, Italy and Spain. The analysed material was cDNA or gDNA that came from T cells, B-cell-depleted T cells, or PBMCs.

The authors' processing: How many nucleated cells were present was estimated from reference gene primer amplification. Assay: immunoSEQ multiplex PCR; the TCRdb copy retains only in-frame clones and omits some. The V and J calls and the clone size are those of that table, but D and trimming were determined from the DNA. The sample consists of around 130,000 clones, around 81% of them appearing once. Germline lookup yields CDR1 SEHNR and CDR2 FQNEAQ (reference sequence). V lost 5 bases, J lost 5 bases, and 4 bases stayed unmatched. The CDR3 has 15 residues. This clonotype was obtained from a man aged 40-50 years with active or convalescent COVID-19. The rearrangement links TRBV7-9 to TRBJ2-2; 11 bases match TRBD2. Sample: peripheral blood. The CDR3 spells CASSPLAGETGELFF. The CDR3 nucleotides read TGTGCCAGCAGCCCACTAGCGGGGGAGACCGGGGAGCTGTTTTTT.